These T cell receptor beta chains were read from a single sample in a study of PD-1 blockade in classical Hodgkin lymphoma. Libraries were prepared by immunoSEQ multiplex PCR; TCRdb keeps only in-frame clonotypes and omits some of them. The sample yields approximately 22,000 clones, around 70% seen once. This specimen was peripheral blood mononuclear cells (PBMCs), taken before the fourth cycle of nivolumab. These receptors were taken from a human donor with classical Hodgkin lymphoma. The CDR3 runs from the conserved cysteine through the conserved F or W. The order of the fields is V gene, D gene, clone size, J gene, CDR3 protein, CDR3 DNA. D genes are given only for firm matches. Size values are once, few and many counts, or a class for expanded clones, and some rows have none.

>TRBV10-3|TRBD1|few|TRBJ1-4
CAISGTVTNEKLFF
TGTGCCATCAGCGGGACAGTTACGAATGAAAAACTGTTTTTT
>TRBV14|.|.|TRBJ2-2
CASSPLGRGNTGELFF
TGTGCCAGCAGCCCCCTGGGGCGGGGGAACACCGGGGAGCTGTTTTTT
>TRBV19|.|few|TRBJ1-2
CASSIGQILRYGYTF
TGTGCCAGTAGTATAGGACAGATTCTGCGCTATGGCTACACCTTC
>TRBV4-3|TRBD2|.|TRBJ2-1
CASSQDGAGELWNEQFF
TGCGCCAGCAGCCAAGATGGGGCGGGAGAATTATGGAATGAGCAGTTCTTC
>TRBV6-6|.|.|TRBJ2-3
CASSYLPGRTDTQYF
TGTGCCAGCAGTTACCTCCCGGGACGGACAGATACGCAGTATTTT
>TRBV19|TRBD1|.|TRBJ1-5
CASMTGQGLRDQPQHF
TGTGCCAGTATGACCGGACAGGGTTTGAGGGATCAGCCCCAGCATTTT
>TRBV5-6|TRBD1|.|TRBJ2-1
CASSPTGAWTGQFF
TGTGCCAGCAGCCCAACAGGGGCTTGGACGGGGCAGTTCTTC
>TRBV6-1|TRBD2|.|TRBJ2-3
CASSLAGEPDTQYF
TGTGCCAGCAGCTTAGCGGGGGAACCAGATACGCAGTATTTT
>TRBV5-6|.|.|TRBJ1-3
CASSFRRTGRDTIYF
TGTGCCAGCAGCTTCCGACGGACCGGGAGGGACACCATATATTTT
>TRBV6-6|TRBD2|.|TRBJ2-3
CATRVAGGTSTDTQYF
TGTGCCACCAGGGTAGCGGGAGGCACCAGCACAGATACGCAGTATTTT
>TRBV7-9|.|.|TRBJ2-7
CASSQSGVSSYEQYF
TGTGCCAGCAGCCAAAGTGGGGTGAGCTCCTACGAGCAGTACTTC
>TRBV11-3|TRBD1|.|TRBJ1-6
CASSMNQGAGSPLHF
TGTGCCAGCAGCATGAATCAGGGGGCGGGTTCACCCCTCCACTTT
>TRBV19|TRBD2|.|TRBJ2-7
CASSRTSGYEQYF
TGTGCCAGTAGCCGGACTAGCGGCTACGAGCAGTACTTC
>TRBV7-9|.|.|TRBJ1-2
CASSLIQGGYTF
TGTGCCAGCAGCTTAATACAGGGAGGCTACACCTTC
>TRBV30|.|.|TRBJ1-1
CAWSAGYWMTDTEAFF
TGTGCCTGGAGTGCCGGGTATTGGATGACGGACACTGAAGCTTTCTTT